Listed here are 31 T cell receptor beta chains from one sample, sequenced in a study of T cell responses to AZD1222 COVID-19 vaccine (dated by TCRdb to the early 2020s). Libraries were built with the immunoSEQ multiplex PCR assay. TCRdb took this table from immuneACCESS and kept in-frame rearrangements with V and J called. Such tables lack part of the clones; where checked against another copy, unresolved V genes explain under half of the gap, and the rest is unexplained. Here the sample has roughly 120,000 clones; about 88% occur a single time. Around 1.7% of the sample is taken by the ten largest. The time point label, as the study defines it: baseline before first vaccination. Specimen: peripheral blood, collected on day 0 of AZD1222 vaccination. Receptors originate from an adult in good health.

This clone was seen just once. The chain combines TRBV4-1 with TRBJ1-6; perhaps TRBD1 as D (5 bases). Germline V gene sequence: CDR1 MGHRA, CDR2 YSYEKL. The CDR3 length is 15 residues. V lost 0 bases, J lost 10 bases, and 13 bases lay in between. CDR3 sequence (DNA): TGCGCCAGCAGCCAAGAAGGCAGGGACGGCTCACCCCTCCACTTT. Translating it yields CASSQEGRDGSPLHF.

The DNA of the CDR3 is TGTGCCAGCTCATGGTCAGGGGGGAGTTACGAGCAGTACTTC. Its protein product is CASSWSGGSYEQYF. This rearrangement joins TRBV18 to TRBJ2-7; D possibly corresponds to TRBD1 (7 bases). This CDR3 spans 14 amino acids. Germline V lookup: CDR1 KGHSH, CDR2 LQKENI. V was clipped by 5 bases and J by 4 bases, with 15 bases between them.

The chain carries TRBV28 and TRBJ2-7; unclear D gene. Germline-derived CDR1 and CDR2 are MDHEN and SYDVKM. The length of the CDR3 is 12 residues. The V end was cut by 5 bases, the J end by 4 bases, with 9 bases between. The CDR3 protein is CASSRADYEQYF. DNA for the CDR3: TGTGCCAGCAGTCGAGCTGATTACGAGCAGTACTTC.

The gene calls are TRBV5-6 and TRBJ1-5; D may be TRBD1 (6 bases). The CDR3 spans 17 residues. Per germline, CDR1 SGHDT and CDR2 YYEEEE. V lost 4 bases and J 2 bases, leaving 19 bases between the germline ends. CDR3 sequence: CASSHGTPSGGNQPQHF. CDR3 bases: TGTGCCAGCAGCCATGGGACACCCTCTGGGGGCAATCAGCCCCAGCATTTT.

The V call is TRBV29-1, the J call TRBJ2-2; unclear D gene. Germline V gene lookup returns CDR1 SQVTM and CDR2 ANQGSEA. Trimming stripped 8 bases from V and 4 bases from J, with 14 bases between. There are 13 residues in the CDR3. The CDR3 DNA reads TGCAGCACCCAGAGTTATAGCACCGGGGAGCTGTTTTTT. It codes for CSTQSYSTGELFF.

The gene calls are TRBV9 and TRBJ2-7, with 9 bases identical to TRBD1. CDR3 length: 15 residues. Germline V gene sequence: CDR1 SGDLS, CDR2 YYNGEE. The J segment lost 6 bases and the V segment lost 3 bases, leaving 10 bases of the junction unmatched. In DNA, the CDR3 is TGTGCCAGCAGCGAGGGGTGGACAGGGGTCGGCGAGCAGTACTTC. Residues: CASSEGWTGVGEQYF.

The V gene is TRBV2, the J gene TRBJ1-2, with D possibly matching TRBD1 (6 bases). With 9 bases removed from V and 2 bases from J, the gap between germline ends came to 10 bases. The CDR3 has 12 amino acids. Germline values: CDR1 SNHLY, CDR2 FYNNEI. The CDR3 nucleotides are TGTGCCAGACAGGGTGCGAACTATGGCTACACCTTC. Translating it yields CARQGANYGYTF.

The chain is built from TRBV19 and TRBJ2-5; weak D call: TRBD2 (6 bases). The CDR3 is 15 residues long. Germline values: CDR1 LNHDA, CDR2 SQIVND (reference sequence). Trimming removed 5 bases at V and 4 bases at J, with 17 bases between. CDR3 residues: CASSSSTGGGETQYF. CDR3 sequence (DNA): TGTGCCAGTAGTTCCTCCACCGGGGGTGGAGAGACCCAGTACTTC.

This clone occurred once. The chain links TRBV28 to TRBJ1-2; a possible D gene is TRBD1 (5 bases). The germline CDR1 and CDR2 sequences are MDHEN and SYDVKM. The V gene lost 3 bases and the J gene lost 5 bases, with 16 bases spanning the gap. The CDR3 is 15 residues long. The CDR3: CASSFSGTDKYGYTF. In nucleotides, the CDR3 is TGTGCCAGCAGTTTCTCGGGGACGGACAAGTATGGCTACACCTTC.

The chain recombines TRBV5-5 with TRBJ2-7; D unresolved. The CDR3 consists of 11 residues. V was trimmed by 4 bases and J by 3 bases, leaving 5 bases between them. The V gene's germline CDR1 is SGHKS and CDR2 YYEKEE (reference sequence). In DNA form, the CDR3 reads TGTGCCAGCAGCCTGATCTACGAGCAGTACTTC. Amino acid sequence: CASSLIYEQYF. Full variable domain (rest looked up from reference TRBV5-5 and TRBJ2-7): DAGVTQSPTHLIKTRGQQVTLRCSPISGHKSVSWYQQVLGQGPQFIFQYYEKEERGRGNFPDRFSARQFPNYSSELNVNALLLGDSALYLCASSLIYEQYFGPGTRLTVT.

V usage is TRBV27 and J usage is TRBJ2-1; 10 positions agree with TRBD2. CDR1 and CDR2 from the germline V gene are MNHEY and SMNVEV (reference sequence). V trimming: 3 bases; J trimming: 5 bases; junction bases outside the gene matches: 7. The CDR3 totals 16 residues. CDR3 DNA: TGTGCCAGCAGTTTGGAGCTAGCGGGAGCGGACAATGAGCAGTTCTTC. It is translated as CASSLELAGADNEQFF.

CDR3 bases: TGCGCCAGCAGCCCTCTGGGACTAGCGGGAGGCGAGCAGTACTTC. Translated, it gives CASSPLGLAGGEQYF. The V gene is TRBV5-1, the J gene TRBJ2-7; 15 bases map to TRBD2. Germline V gene lookup returns CDR1 SGHRS and CDR2 YFSETQ. The CDR3 covers 15 residues. J lost 6 bases, V lost 4 bases, and 5 bases had no gene match.

The CDR3 here is CASSWAGGTEAFF. DNA of the CDR3: TGTGCCAGCAGCTGGGCAGGCGGCACTGAAGCTTTCTTT. This chain uses TRBV5-6 with TRBJ1-1; D ambiguous. The CDR3 totals 13 residues. The germline CDR1 and CDR2 sequences are SGHDT and YYEEEE. V shed 3 bases and J shed 4 bases, with 10 bases lying between them.

The rearrangement links TRBV5-1 to TRBJ2-1; possible D gene TRBD2, 5 bases. Germline-derived CDR1 and CDR2 are SGHRS and YFSETQ. Trimming stripped 1 base from V and 5 bases from J, with 16 bases between. CDR3 length: 16 residues. CDR3 protein: CASSLISRRSHNEQFF. The CDR3 DNA follows: TGCGCCAGCAGCTTGATCTCGAGGAGGAGCCACAATGAGCAGTTCTTC.

The chain is built from TRBV18 and TRBJ2-6; D possibly corresponds to TRBD1 (5 bases). Germline lookup yields CDR1 KGHSH and CDR2 LQKENI. Trimming left V 3 bases short and J 0 bases short, with 18 bases between. This CDR3 spans 19 amino acids. The CDR3 region is CASSPRVGTERSGANVLTF. The CDR3 DNA reads TGTGCCAGCTCACCCAGGGTTGGCACTGAACGCTCTGGGGCCAACGTCCTGACTTTC.

The V and J genes are TRBV18 and TRBJ1-2, with 7 bases identical to TRBD1. V trimming: 2 bases; J trimming: 4 bases; junction bases outside the gene matches: 7. Germline CDR1 reads KGHSH; CDR2 reads LQKENI. This CDR3 region has 15 residues. This chain's CDR3 is CASSPNSNRGYGYTF. CDR3 in DNA: TGTGCCAGCTCACCAAACTCCAACAGGGGCTATGGCTACACCTTC. The whole variable domain, filled in from reference TRBV18 and TRBJ1-2, reads NAGVMQNPRHLVRRRGQEARLRCSPMKGHSHVYWYRQLPEEGLKFMVYLQKENIIDESGMPKERFSAEFPKEGPSILRIQQVVRGDSAAYFCASSPNSNRGYGYTFGSGTRLTVV.

This chain connects TRBV9 to TRBJ2-7; D is unresolved. The CDR3 runs 16 residues. Per the germline V gene, CDR1 is SGDLS and CDR2 is YYNGEE. Trimming removed 2 bases from V and 0 bases from J, with 15 bases in between. CDR3 amino acids: CASSVGAKPSSYEQYF. Written as DNA, the CDR3 is TGTGCCAGCAGCGTTGGTGCAAAACCCAGCTCCTACGAGCAGTACTTC.

This clone came up once. This chain connects TRBV5-1 to TRBJ2-5; the D gene is possibly TRBD1 (6 bases). The germline gives CDR1 SGHRS, CDR2 YFSETQ. The length of the CDR3 is 15 residues. Trimming pared 4 bases from V and 2 bases from J, leaving 15 bases between. CDR3 coding DNA: TGCGCCAGCAGCCCCGCTCTGGGGGCACAAGAGACCCAGTACTTC. Amino acids: CASSPALGAQETQYF.

The J gene is TRBJ1-1, the V gene TRBV6-5; D might be TRBD1 (6 bases). Trimming took off 0 bases at V and 8 bases at J, with 13 bases between the two ends. The CDR3 loop spans 14 amino acids. From germline, CDR1 is MNHEY and CDR2 SVGAGI. DNA of the CDR3: TGTGCCAGCAGTTACTCGGGGGGGCGTCCCGAAGCTTTCTTT. Protein product: CASSYSGGRPEAFF.

There are a few counts of this clone. This sequence joins TRBV5-6 and TRBJ2-7, with 9 bases aligning to TRBD2. There are 15 residues in the CDR3. The germline V gene has CDR1 SGHDT and CDR2 YYEEEE. The ends lost 0 bases at V and 5 bases at J; junction bases unmatched: 6. Here the CDR3 DNA reads TGTGCCAGCAGCTTGGGCGGGAGGGCTTTAGACGAGCAGTACTTC. Encoded protein: CASSLGGRALDEQYF.

The chain joins TRBV5-6 to TRBJ1-4; weak D call: TRBD1 (5 bases). V shed 1 base and J shed 7 bases, with 11 bases lying between them. From germline, CDR1 is SGHDT and CDR2 YYEEEE. The CDR3 spans 14 residues. The CDR3 nucleotides read TGTGCCAGCAGCTTGTACGGGACCGGTGAAAAACTGTTTTTT. Translation: CASSLYGTGEKLFF.

This chain joins TRBV14 and TRBJ2-7; D gene uncertain. The germline gives CDR1 SGHDN, CDR2 FVKESK. This CDR3 comprises 13 residues. V lost 0 bases to trimming and J lost 4 bases, with 7 bases between them. CDR3 in amino acids: CASSQEQTYEQYF. CDR3 DNA sequence: TGTGCCAGCAGCCAAGAACAGACTTACGAGCAGTACTTC. Complete variable domain (other parts from reference TRBV14 and TRBJ2-7): EAGVTQFPSHSVIEKGQTVTLRCDPISGHDNLYWYRRVMGKEIKFLLHFVKESKQDESGMPNNRFLAERTGGTYSTLKVQPAELEDSGVYFCASSQEQTYEQYFGPGTRLTVT.

The V and J genes are TRBV5-1 and TRBJ1-2; 7 bases match TRBD1. The CDR3 spans 15 residues. V was pared by 4 bases and J by 7 bases, with 13 bases of the junction left unmatched. From germline, CDR1 is SGHRS and CDR2 YFSETQ. The CDR3 region has the DNA TGCGCCAGCAGCCCTCCCCAGGGGGGGGCGGGTGGCTACACCTTC. Translating gives CASSPPQGGAGGYTF. Full variable domain (remainder filled in from reference TRBV5-1 and TRBJ1-2): KAGVTQTPRYLIKTRGQQVTLSCSPISGHRSVSWYQQTPGQGLQFLFEYFSETQRNKGNFPGRFSGRQFSNSRSEMNVSTLELGDSALYLCASSPPQGGAGGYTFGSGTRLTVV.

This clone was counted a single time. The V call is TRBV19, the J call TRBJ2-2; D not resolved. The CDR3 consists of 16 residues. V lost 6 bases to trimming and J lost 7 bases, with 21 bases between them. Germline V gene sequence: CDR1 LNHDA, CDR2 SQIVND (reference sequence). The CDR3 spells CASSDYRAVGSGELFF. The CDR3 bases are TGTGCCAGTAGCGATTATCGTGCTGTTGGAAGCGGGGAGCTGTTTTTT.

This clone was detected once. The genes are TRBV6-6 and TRBJ2-7, with D tentatively TRBD1 or TRBD2 (6 bases each). The CDR3 sequence is 14 residues long. V gave up 0 bases and J gave up 3 bases, with 9 bases separating them. CDR1 MNHNY and CDR2 SVGAGI come from the germline V gene (reference sequence). The CDR3 DNA sequence: TGTGCCAGCAGTTACTCGGGGGGCTTCTACGAGCAGTACTTC. Translating gives CASSYSGGFYEQYF.

The chain uses TRBV10-3 and TRBJ2-2; D unresolved. This CDR3 spans 16 amino acids. The germline V gene has CDR1 ENHRY and CDR2 SYGVKD. Trimming took off 2 bases at V and 0 bases at J, with 10 bases between the two ends. CDR3 protein: CAISERDRTNTGELFF. The CDR3 bases are TGTGCCATCAGTGAGAGGGATCGAACGAACACCGGGGAGCTGTTTTTT.

This clone came up once. V is TRBV7-2 and J is TRBJ2-5; D call uncertain. Trimming pared 4 bases from V and 5 bases from J, leaving 11 bases between. There are 13 residues in the CDR3. Germline assignment: CDR1 SGHTA and CDR2 FQGNSA. In DNA, the CDR3 is TGTGCCAGCAGCTCCTCCCGTGTGGAGACCCAGTACTTC. Translating gives CASSSSRVETQYF.

V is TRBV5-6 and J is TRBJ1-2; D is undetermined. The CDR3 covers 13 residues. V lost 4 bases, J lost 2 bases, and 9 bases lay in between. Germline V gives CDR1 SGHDT, CDR2 YYEEEE. The CDR3 coding sequence is TGTGCCAGCAGCCAAGACACAAACTATGGCTACACCTTC. As protein: CASSQDTNYGYTF.

The V call is TRBV6-5, the J call TRBJ1-4, with a weak D call TRBD1 (6 bases). This CDR3 spans 13 amino acids. Germline-derived CDR1 and CDR2 are MNHEY and SVGAGI. The germline V and J ends were trimmed by 6 bases and 6 bases, with 11 bases remaining between them. CDR3 DNA sequence: TGTGCCAGCAGCCTCAGGGGCTATGAAAAACTGTTTTTT. Translation: CASSLRGYEKLFF.

In this sample, this clone turned up once. The rearrangement uses TRBV10-3 and TRBJ1-6, with TRBD1 identical over 7 bases. The CDR3 has 14 amino acids. Germline V gene lookup returns CDR1 ENHRY and CDR2 SYGVKD. V was pared by 3 bases and J by 9 bases, with 5 bases of the junction left unmatched. CDR3 amino acids: CAISEIQGFSPLHF. The CDR3 DNA sequence: TGTGCCATCAGTGAAATACAGGGGTTTTCACCCCTCCACTTT.

The rearrangement joins TRBV4-2 to TRBJ2-1; D not resolved. Germline lookup yields CDR1 LGHNA and CDR2 YNFKEQ. CDR3 size: 13 residues. V was trimmed by 0 bases and J by 12 bases, leaving 12 bases between them. CDR3 bases: TGTGCCAGCAGCCAAGATAGTGGAACGTGGCAGTTCTTC. It yields the protein CASSQDSGTWQFF.